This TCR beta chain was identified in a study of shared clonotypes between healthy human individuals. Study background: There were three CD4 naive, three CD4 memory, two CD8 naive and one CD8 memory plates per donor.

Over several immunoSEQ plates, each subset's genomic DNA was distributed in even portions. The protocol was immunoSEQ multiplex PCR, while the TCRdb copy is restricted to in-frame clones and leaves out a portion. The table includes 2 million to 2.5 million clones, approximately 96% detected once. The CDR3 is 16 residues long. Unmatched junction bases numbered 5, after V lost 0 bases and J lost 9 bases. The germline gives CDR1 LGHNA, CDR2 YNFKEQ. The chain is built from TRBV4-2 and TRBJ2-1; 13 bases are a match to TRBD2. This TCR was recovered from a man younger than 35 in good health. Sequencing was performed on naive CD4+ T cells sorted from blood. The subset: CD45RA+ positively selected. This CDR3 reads CASSQDRLAGGSEQFF. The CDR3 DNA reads TGTGCCAGCAGCCAAGATAGACTAGCGGGAGGTAGTGAGCAGTTCTTC.